The 27 T cell receptor beta chains below come from one sample, sequenced in a study of PD-L1 blockade in urothelial cancer. Time point of the sample: pretreatment peripheral blood. Sequencing used immunoSEQ multiplex PCR; TCRdb keeps in-frame clones, though not all of them. The table includes more than 55,000 clones, 80% to 90% detected once. The source was PBMCs, collected around atezolizumab (anti-PD-L1) treatment. These receptors came from a man in his 70s with urothelial cancer.

The J gene is TRBJ2-1, the V gene TRBV29-1, with TRBD1 matching 8 bases. The CDR3 runs to 14 residues. The germline CDR1 and CDR2 sequences are SQVTM and ANQGSEA. The ends lost 1 base at V and 1 base at J; junction bases unmatched: 0. Here the CDR3 reads CSVEGTGSYNEQFF. The CDR3 DNA reads as TGCAGCGTTGAAGGGACAGGGTCCTACAATGAGCAGTTCTTC.

J is TRBJ1-3 and V is TRBV19; D unclear. The CDR3 has 18 residues. V was clipped by 6 bases and J by 0 bases, with 21 bases between them. From germline, CDR1 is LNHDA and CDR2 SQIVND (reference sequence). The CDR3 reads CASSPLPTYLSSGNTIYF. For the CDR3, the DNA is TGTGCCAGTAGCCCTCTACCCACTTACCTTTCCTCTGGAAACACCATATATTTT.

The V and J genes are TRBV7-2 and TRBJ2-7; D is uncertain. V lost 5 bases to trimming and J lost 5 bases, with 16 bases between them. CDR3 size: 14 residues. Germline CDR1 is SGHTA and CDR2 is FQGNSA. The CDR3 coding sequence is TGTGCCAGCAGCCTCACCTCGACGGAGAACGAGCAGTACTTC. Amino acids: CASSLTSTENEQYF.

This chain joins TRBV18 and TRBJ2-1; TRBD1 agrees at 7 bases. The CDR3 extends over 16 amino acids. After removal of 3 bases from V and 2 bases from J, the junction contained 7 bases not matched to a gene. Germline values: CDR1 KGHSH, CDR2 LQKENI. Written as DNA, the CDR3 is TGTGCCAGCTCACCTGGACAGGTTAACACCTACAATGAGCAGTTCTTC. Protein product: CASSPGQVNTYNEQFF.

This chain connects TRBV5-1 to TRBJ1-1; 7 positions match TRBD1. Trimming at V came to 4 bases and at J to 1 base, leaving 7 bases not matched to a gene. The CDR3 has 15 amino acids. Germline assignment: CDR1 SGHRS and CDR2 YFSETQ. As DNA, the CDR3 is TGCGCCAGCAGCCCAAGGACAGGTGGGAACACTGAAGCTTTCTTT. Its translation is CASSPRTGGNTEAFF.

CDR3 in amino acids: CASSLYGGLAERDYNEQFF. The CDR3 nucleotides read TGTGCCAGCAGCCTTTACGGGGGACTAGCGGAAAGGGACTACAATGAGCAGTTCTTC. This chain links TRBV7-3 with TRBJ2-1; 11 bases are a match to TRBD2. The trim removed 5 bases at V and 3 bases at J, leaving 15 bases unmatched. The CDR3 spans 19 residues. The germline CDR1 and CDR2 sequences are SGHTA and FQGTGA. The complete variable domain, with remaining parts taken from reference TRBV7-3 and TRBJ2-1, reads GAGVSQTPSNKVTEKGKYVELRCDPISGHTALYWYRQSLGQGPEFLIYFQGTGAADDSGLPNDRFFAVRPEGSVSTLKIQRTERGDSAVYLCASSLYGGLAERDYNEQFFGPGTRLTVL.

The chain combines TRBV14 with TRBJ2-7; D gene ambiguous. Trimming stripped 0 bases from V and 3 bases from J, with 9 bases between. Germline V gives CDR1 SGHDN, CDR2 FVKESK. The CDR3 length is 14 residues. For the CDR3, the DNA is TGTGCCAGCAGCCAAGATGGAGAGTACTACGAGCAGTACTTC. This translates into CASSQDGEYYEQYF.

The rearrangement links TRBV4-2 to TRBJ1-1; D perhaps matches TRBD1 (6 bases). V was clipped by 0 bases and J by 1 base, with 9 bases between them. Per the germline V gene, CDR1 is LGHNA and CDR2 is YNFKEQ. The CDR3 totals 15 residues. The CDR3 nucleotides read TGTGCCAGCAGCCAAGACAGGGGATGGAACACTGAAGCTTTCTTT. Amino acid sequence: CASSQDRGWNTEAFF.

CDR3 coding DNA: TGTGCCATCAGTGAGGCACCGGCGGGAGGGGTAGATACGCAGTATTTT. Protein product: CAISEAPAGGVDTQYF. V usage is TRBV10-3 and J usage is TRBJ2-3, with TRBD2 matching over 9 bases. Trimming cost V 2 bases and J 5 bases; bases outside gene matches: 8. Germline V gene sequence: CDR1 ENHRY, CDR2 SYGVKD. The length of the CDR3 is 16 residues.

The rearrangement uses TRBV14 and TRBJ2-7, with 12 bases identical to TRBD2. This CDR3 has 19 amino acids. Trimming removed 5 bases from V and 3 bases from J; junction bases left unmatched: 17. Germline loops: CDR1 SGHDN, CDR2 FVKESK. The CDR3 region has the DNA TGTGCCAGCAGCTTTGCCCTAGGCCTAGCGGGAGGGCCTATCTACGAGCAGTACTTC. This encodes CASSFALGLAGGPIYEQYF.

The chain couples TRBV6-1 to TRBJ2-3, with D possibly being TRBD2 (5 bases). This CDR3 comprises 12 residues. The germline V and J ends were trimmed by 4 bases and 8 bases, with 10 bases remaining between them. CDR1 and CDR2 from the germline V gene are MNHNS and SASEGT. The CDR3 DNA is TGTGCCAGCAGTGCCGGGGTGGGTACGCAGTATTTT. Translating gives CASSAGVGTQYF.

The chain couples TRBV28 to TRBJ2-5; 9 bases are shared with TRBD2. Germline loops: CDR1 MDHEN, CDR2 SYDVKM. Trimming at V came to 5 bases and at J to 5 bases, leaving 12 bases not matched to a gene. The CDR3 totals 16 residues. For the CDR3, the DNA is TGTGCCAGCAGTACCCCGACTAGCGGCTTAGGGGAGACCCAGTACTTC. It yields the protein CASSTPTSGLGETQYF. The variable domain in full, completed from reference TRBV28 and TRBJ2-5, reads DVKVTQSSRYLVKRTGEKVFLECVQDMDHENMFWYRQDPGLGLRLIYFSYDVKMKEKGDIPEGYSVSREKKERFSLILESASTNQTSMYLCASSTPTSGLGETQYFGPGTRLLVL.

J is TRBJ1-1 and V is TRBV5-1; possibly TRBD1 for D (6 bases). The CDR3 has 15 residues. Germline V gene lookup returns CDR1 SGHRS and CDR2 YFSETQ. V dropped 4 bases and J dropped 5 bases, with 18 bases sitting between them. The CDR3 coding sequence is TGCGCCAGCAGCCCCACAGGAGGGGGGGTTACTGAAGCTTTCTTT. Translating it yields CASSPTGGGVTEAFF.

The J gene is TRBJ1-5, the V gene TRBV9, with D tentatively TRBD1 (5 bases). V dropped 4 bases and J dropped 4 bases, with 12 bases sitting between them. The length of the CDR3 is 14 residues. Germline CDR1 is SGDLS and CDR2 is YYNGEE. The CDR3 spells CASSPGGANQPQHF. Written as DNA, the CDR3 is TGTGCCAGCAGCCCGGGAGGGGCTAATCAGCCCCAGCATTTT.

This clone was detected a few times. V and J are TRBV30 and TRBJ1-2, with D possibly being TRBD1 (5 bases). CDR3 length: 13 amino acids. V was pared by 7 bases and J by 5 bases, with 17 bases between. CDR1 is GTSNPN and CDR2 is SVGIG in the germline V gene (reference sequence). CDR3 sequence (DNA): TGTGCCTACAGCCAAAACCGGGGGTATGGCTACACCTTC. Translated: CAYSQNRGYGYTF. Supplemented by reference TRBV30 and TRBJ1-2, the full variable domain reads SQTIHQWPATLVQPVGSPLSLECTVEGTSNPNLYWYRQAAGRGLQLLFYSVGIGQISSEVPQNLSASRPQDRQFILSSKKLLLSDSGFYLCAYSQNRGYGYTFGSGTRLTVV.

The CDR3 is CASSTRTGNEAFF. The CDR3 nucleotides are TGTGCCAGCAGCACCCGGACAGGCAATGAAGCTTTCTTT. The rearrangement links TRBV7-9 to TRBJ1-1; 7 positions agree with TRBD1. The CDR3 contains 13 residues. V lost 5 bases and J lost 7; bases outside the gene matches: 7. The germline V gene encodes CDR1 SEHNR and CDR2 FQNEAQ (reference sequence).

The chain joins TRBV11-2 to TRBJ2-5, with D possibly matching TRBD1 (6 bases). The germline V gene encodes CDR1 SGHAT and CDR2 FQNNGV. This CDR3 has 15 residues. The V end was cut by 1 base, the J end by 4 bases, with 13 bases between. CDR3 loop: CASSLARGRSETQYF. The CDR3 coding sequence is TGTGCCAGCAGCTTAGCCAGGGGCCGTTCAGAGACCCAGTACTTC.

J is TRBJ2-3 and V is TRBV9, with D possibly TRBD2 on 6 matching bases. CDR3 length: 14 amino acids. Trimming stripped 0 bases from V and 3 bases from J, with 8 bases between. Per the germline V gene, CDR1 is SGDLS and CDR2 is YYNGEE. CDR3 nucleotides: TGTGCCAGCAGCGTAGGGGGGAGGACAGATACGCAGTATTTT. It translates to CASSVGGRTDTQYF.

This clone was recorded a few times. The chain carries TRBV6-5 and TRBJ2-7; no firm D call. CDR3 length equals 10 residues. Trimming removed 10 bases at V and 7 bases at J, with 11 bases between. Per the germline V gene, CDR1 is MNHEY and CDR2 is SVGAGI. DNA for the CDR3: TGTGCCACGGGTACCATGGAGCAGTACTTC. Protein product: CATGTMEQYF.

The chain is built from TRBV4-3 and TRBJ2-5; unclear D gene. This CDR3 has 15 amino acids. Trimming stripped 0 bases from V and 5 bases from J, with 13 bases between. Germline V gene sequence: CDR1 LGHNA, CDR2 YSLEER. CDR3 sequence reads: CASSQDLSFSETQYF. As DNA, the CDR3 is TGCGCCAGCAGCCAAGACCTGAGTTTTTCGGAGACCCAGTACTTC.

The J gene is TRBJ1-4, the V gene TRBV15; a weak D match, TRBD1 (5 bases). V was pared by 0 bases and J by 7 bases, with 9 bases between. The CDR3 is 14 residues long. Germline V lookup: CDR1 LNHNV, CDR2 YYDKDF (reference sequence). The CDR3 sequence: CATSRDNGAEKLFF. In DNA, the CDR3 is TGTGCCACCAGCAGAGATAATGGGGCTGAAAAACTGTTTTTT.

The rearrangement links TRBV6-1 to TRBJ1-5; no clear D gene. The CDR3 is 13 amino acids. V was pared by 1 base and J by 6 bases, with 7 bases between. Germline loops: CDR1 MNHNS, CDR2 SASEGT. The CDR3 DNA reads TGTGCCAGCAGTGAAGGGTTTAGTCAGCCCCAGCATTTT. The encoded protein is CASSEGFSQPQHF.

The V gene is TRBV28, the J gene TRBJ1-2; D possibly corresponds to TRBD1 (5 bases). CDR3 length equals 14 residues. Germline V gene lookup returns CDR1 MDHEN and CDR2 SYDVKM. V lost 6 bases, J lost 5 bases, and 16 bases lay in between. In nucleotides, the CDR3 is TGTGCCAGCAGCGATAGTGGTAGGGGTTATGGCTACACCTTC. It yields the protein CASSDSGRGYGYTF.

V gene TRBV30 combines with J gene TRBJ1-1, with 9 bases aligning to TRBD1. The CDR3 has 13 residues. V was pared by 5 bases and J by 8 bases, with 9 bases of the junction left unmatched. The germline CDR1 and CDR2 sequences are GTSNPN and SVGIG (reference sequence). CDR3 amino acids: CAWEPTGGDEAFF. For the CDR3, the DNA is TGTGCCTGGGAACCTACAGGGGGCGACGAAGCTTTCTTT.

This chain uses TRBV5-1 with TRBJ2-3, with D perhaps matching TRBD2 (6 bases). The V and J ends lost 1 base and 12 bases respectively, with 18 bases between them. This CDR3 has 14 residues. In germline, CDR1 is SGHRS, CDR2 YFSETQ. This CDR3 is CASSLLTTPGEQYF. The CDR3 DNA sequence: TGCGCCAGCAGCTTGCTTACCACTCCGGGAGAACAGTATTTT.

This chain links TRBV5-1 with TRBJ1-4; D uncertain. The CDR3 sequence is 14 residues long. Trimming removed 2 bases at V and 5 bases at J, with 10 bases between. In germline, CDR1 is SGHRS, CDR2 YFSETQ. CDR3 residues: CASSFTAMNEKLFF. The CDR3 coding sequence is TGCGCCAGCAGCTTTACCGCGATGAATGAAAAACTGTTTTTT.

This clone was found once. The rearrangement joins TRBV5-1 to TRBJ2-5; 13 positions match TRBD2. The CDR3 has 16 amino acids. V was clipped by 7 bases and J by 5 bases; unmatched bases: 11. Germline V CDR1 and CDR2: SGHRS, YFSETQ. The CDR3 sequence: CASSIILAGGPETQYF. The DNA of the CDR3 is TGCGCCAGCTCAATTATACTAGCGGGAGGGCCCGAGACCCAGTACTTC.